What follows are 32 T cell receptor beta chains derived from one specimen sequenced in a study of shared clonotypes between healthy human individuals. Sequencing was performed with immunoSEQ multiplex PCR; in TCRdb, only in-frame clones are kept and a portion is missing. The repertoire holds 2 million to 3 million clones, with approximately 93% as singletons. The sequenced sample was naive CD4+ T cells from PBMCs. Noted subset: CD45RA+ positively selected. These receptors all come from a man younger than 35 in good health. Some clones in this sample may be carry-over from other donors' samples.

CDR3 amino acids: CASSIWGSRDEQFF. As DNA, the CDR3 is TGTGCCAGTAGTATCTGGGGGAGTAGGGATGAGCAGTTCTTC. The chain uses TRBV19 and TRBJ2-1; D is tentatively TRBD1 or TRBD2 (5 bases each). The CDR3 length is 14 residues. From germline, CDR1 is LNHDA and CDR2 SQIVND (reference sequence). Trimming removed 3 bases from V and 8 bases from J, with 14 bases in between.

The rearrangement uses TRBV19 and TRBJ2-6, with no clear D. Trimming took off 3 bases at V and 0 bases at J, with 6 bases between the two ends. Germline assignment: CDR1 LNHDA and CDR2 SQIVND (reference sequence). The CDR3 loop spans 15 amino acids. In nucleotides, the CDR3 is TGTGCCAGTAGTATGACAAGCTCTGGGGCCAACGTCCTGACTTTC. The encoded protein is CASSMTSSGANVLTF.

The rearrangement links TRBV29-1 to TRBJ2-1; 11 bases are a match to TRBD2. The CDR3 is 17 amino acids. From germline, CDR1 is SQVTM and CDR2 ANQGSEA. The J segment lost 4 bases and the V segment lost 5 bases, leaving 13 bases of the junction unmatched. As DNA, the CDR3 is TGCAGCGTTAAAAAAAGGACTAGCGGGTCGTGGTACAATGAGCAGTTCTTC. This sequence encodes CSVKKRTSGSWYNEQFF.

This clone was recorded once. The gene calls are TRBV5-1 and TRBJ1-2; D unclear. This CDR3 spans 15 amino acids. In germline, CDR1 is SGHRS, CDR2 YFSETQ. V was shortened by 3 bases and J by 8 bases, with 20 bases between the two germline ends. Here the CDR3 DNA reads TGCGCCAGCAGCTCCCGACCGACCCCCGTTGAGGGCTACACCTTC. Translation: CASSSRPTPVEGYTF.

This clone was picked up a small number of times. In nucleotides, the CDR3 is TGTGCCATCAGTGAGTCTCCCAATCAGCCCCAGCATTTT. Translating it yields CAISESPNQPQHF. The rearrangement joins TRBV10-3 to TRBJ1-5, with D uncertain. V was clipped by 0 bases and J by 3 bases, with 3 bases between them. This CDR3 has 13 residues. Looked up from germline, CDR1 is ENHRY and CDR2 is SYGVKD.

V is TRBV28 and J is TRBJ2-1, with unresolved D. The germline V and J ends were trimmed by 0 bases and 3 bases, with 12 bases remaining between them. There are 16 residues in the CDR3. Germline V gene lookup returns CDR1 MDHEN and CDR2 SYDVKM. The chain's CDR3 is CASSLWARKSYNEQFF. The CDR3 DNA sequence: TGTGCCAGCAGTTTATGGGCAAGGAAAAGCTACAATGAGCAGTTCTTC.

The CDR3 coding sequence is TGTGCCAGCAGTCCCGGCAGGCTATATGGCTACACCTTC. Protein: CASSPGRLYGYTF. This rearrangement joins TRBV6-5 to TRBJ1-2; no firm D call. CDR1 is MNHEY, CDR2 SVGAGI, per germline. The CDR3 has 13 residues. V shed 5 bases and J shed 5 bases, with 12 bases lying between them.

Only one count was recorded for this clone. The chain combines TRBV10-3 with TRBJ2-6, with TRBD2 matching 8 bases. Germline CDR1 is ENHRY and CDR2 is SYGVKD. The ends lost 5 bases at V and 2 bases at J; junction bases unmatched: 5. The CDR3 is 16 amino acids. In DNA form, the CDR3 reads TGTGCCATCAGTTCGGGACTAGGCCCTGGGGCCAACGTCCTGACTTTC. Amino acids: CAISSGLGPGANVLTF.

This clone was picked up one time. The chain carries TRBV7-2 and TRBJ2-5, with 7 bases identical to TRBD1. J was trimmed by 5 bases and V by 4 bases; bases with no gene match: 7. The germline gives CDR1 SGHTA, CDR2 FQGNSA. The CDR3 extends over 14 amino acids. The chain's CDR3 is CASSSNRGGETQYF. The CDR3 bases are TGTGCCAGCAGCTCGAACAGGGGTGGGGAGACCCAGTACTTC.

The chain uses TRBV19 and TRBJ1-2; D perhaps matches TRBD1 (6 bases). This CDR3 contains 14 residues. V was trimmed by 6 bases and J by 3 bases, leaving 14 bases between them. Germline V gives CDR1 LNHDA, CDR2 SQIVND (reference sequence). The CDR3 nucleotides are TGTGCCAGTAGGATACCAGGGGCGGACTATGGCTACACCTTC. This encodes CASRIPGADYGYTF.

This clone has just one count. This rearrangement joins TRBV6-6 to TRBJ2-7, with 7 positions matching TRBD1. The CDR3 covers 15 residues. Germline loops: CDR1 MNHNY, CDR2 SVGAGI (reference sequence). V shed 6 bases and J 7 bases; nucleotides not matched to a gene: 15. This CDR3 is CASRPTPGGVSEQYF. DNA of the CDR3: TGTGCCAGCAGACCGACCCCAGGGGGAGTTTCTGAGCAGTACTTC.

The CDR3 bases are TGCGCCAGCAGCTTGGGGGACGGCGCTCGTGGCTACACCTTC. Residues: CASSLGDGARGYTF. The V call is TRBV5-1, the J call TRBJ1-2, with D maybe TRBD1 (5 bases). The CDR3 is 14 amino acids. Trimming pared 0 bases from V and 7 bases from J, leaving 13 bases between. Looked up from germline, CDR1 is SGHRS and CDR2 is YFSETQ.

This chain connects TRBV11-2 to TRBJ1-1; D unclear. This CDR3 spans 14 amino acids. Trimming removed 5 bases at V and 4 bases at J, with 14 bases between. The germline V gene encodes CDR1 SGHAT and CDR2 FQNNGV. As DNA, the CDR3 is TGTGCCAGCAGCCCTTCAGGATTGACCACTGAAGCTTTCTTT. This translates into CASSPSGLTTEAFF.

The chain employs TRBV6-1 and TRBJ2-7; D not certain. Between the trimmed V and J ends, which lost 6 bases and 3 bases, there was a span of 9 bases. CDR1 and CDR2 from the germline V gene are MNHNS and SASEGT. The length of the CDR3 is 12 residues. CDR3 bases: TGTGCCAGCAGCCCCTTGGGCTACGAGCAGTACTTC. This gives the protein CASSPLGYEQYF.

The chain couples TRBV28 to TRBJ2-1; 7 nucleotides match TRBD2. J gave up 16 bases and V 6 bases, and 18 bases lay outside the gene matches. The germline V gene encodes CDR1 MDHEN and CDR2 SYDVKM. There are 14 residues in the CDR3. The CDR3 region is CASRDNTQRGGPFF. CDR3 bases: TGTGCCAGCAGGGACAATACGCAAAGGGGAGGGCCTTTCTTC.

The chain combines TRBV9 with TRBJ2-3; D may be TRBD1 (5 bases). Looked up from germline, CDR1 is SGDLS and CDR2 is YYNGEE. The CDR3 is 15 amino acids. V lost 0 bases, J lost 3 bases, and 11 bases lay in between. DNA of the CDR3: TGTGCCAGCAGCGTAGGGGGCCCCCGTACAGATACGCAGTATTTT. Encoded protein: CASSVGGPRTDTQYF.

The chain uses TRBV28 and TRBJ1-5; 8 nucleotides agree with TRBD1. Unmatched junction bases numbered 4, after V lost 6 bases and J lost 3 bases. Per the germline V gene, CDR1 is MDHEN and CDR2 is SYDVKM. This CDR3 is built from 14 residues. The CDR3 DNA is TGTGCCAGCAGCGAGGGACAGGACAATCAGCCCCAGCATTTT. Amino acid sequence: CASSEGQDNQPQHF.

This clone has only a few counts. This chain joins TRBV30 and TRBJ1-2; D possibly corresponds to TRBD1 (6 bases). Germline CDR1 reads GTSNPN; CDR2 reads SVGIG (reference sequence). V lost 2 bases, J lost 8 bases, and 15 bases lay in between. The CDR3 covers 13 residues. DNA for the CDR3: TGTGCCTGGAGTCTGGACAGCACGAGGGGCTACACCTTC. Encoded protein: CAWSLDSTRGYTF.

The V and J genes are TRBV2 and TRBJ2-5; D is ambiguous. The V end was cut by 3 bases, the J end by 7 bases, with 12 bases between. This CDR3 region has 13 residues. Germline V gene data show CDR1 as SNHLY and CDR2 as FYNNEI. CDR3 nucleotide sequence: TGTGCCAGCAGTGATAAAACACCGGTGACCCAGTACTTC. This encodes CASSDKTPVTQYF.

This chain joins TRBV2 and TRBJ1-5; 10 positions match TRBD1. J lost 7 bases, V lost 6 bases, and 6 bases had no gene match. The germline CDR1 and CDR2 sequences are SNHLY and FYNNEI. The CDR3 length is 14 residues. Written as DNA, the CDR3 is TGTGCCAGCAGCAGGACAGGGGGGATACAGCCCCAGCATTTT. It encodes CASSRTGGIQPQHF.

The chain recombines TRBV7-2 with TRBJ2-5, with D perhaps matching TRBD1 or TRBD2 (6 bases each). The CDR3 has 16 residues. Trimming left V 5 bases short and J 5 bases short, with 21 bases between. CDR1 and CDR2 from the germline V gene are SGHTA and FQGNSA. The CDR3 is CASSPRGVRPRETQYF. CDR3 nucleotides: TGTGCCAGCAGCCCAAGGGGGGTGCGGCCTAGGGAGACCCAGTACTTC.

This clone has just a few counts. This specimen includes other DNA sequences encoding the same CDR3. The CDR3 DNA is TGTGCCAGCAGTTCCTCGAACACTGAAGCTTTCTTT. Translation gives CASSSSNTEAFF. The J gene is TRBJ1-1, the V gene TRBV28; D call uncertain. The germline V gene encodes CDR1 MDHEN and CDR2 SYDVKM. Trimming cost V 4 bases and J 1 base, with 4 bases left between them. The CDR3 length is 12 residues. Drawing the rest from reference TRBV28 and TRBJ1-1, the complete variable domain is DVKVTQSSRYLVKRTGEKVFLECVQDMDHENMFWYRQDPGLGLRLIYFSYDVKMKEKGDIPEGYSVSREKKERFSLILESASTNQTSMYLCASSSSNTEAFFGQGTRLTVV.

For the CDR3, the DNA is TGTGCCATCAGCGAGGGGTCCCCGCACACAGATACGCAGTATTTT. Amino acid sequence: CAISEGSPHTDTQYF. The J gene is TRBJ2-3, the V gene TRBV10-3; possibly TRBD1 or TRBD2 for D (5 bases each). From germline, CDR1 is ENHRY and CDR2 SYGVKD. Deletions cut 6 bases from V and 2 bases from J, with 15 bases between. The CDR3 covers 15 residues.

The rearrangement links TRBV5-1 to TRBJ1-5; no clear D. The CDR3 totals 14 residues. Germline V gene sequence: CDR1 SGHRS, CDR2 YFSETQ. V lost 4 bases and J 7 bases, leaving 15 bases between the germline ends. The CDR3 DNA reads as TGCGCCAGCAGCCCTGGACTTTCCAACCAGCCCCAGCATTTT. Amino acids: CASSPGLSNQPQHF.

The rearrangement links TRBV5-1 to TRBJ2-5; TRBD2 agrees at 8 bases. The CDR3 spans 15 residues. Germline CDR1 reads SGHRS; CDR2 reads YFSETQ. V lost 4 bases to trimming and J lost 1 base; unmatched junction nucleotides: 6. The CDR3: CASSAGLAFQETQYF. CDR3 nucleotide sequence: TGCGCCAGCAGCGCAGGACTAGCCTTCCAAGAGACCCAGTACTTC.

The chain combines TRBV14 with TRBJ2-5, with TRBD2 matching 7 bases. The V gene end was trimmed by 1 base and the J gene end by 4 bases; junction bases not matched to a gene: 12. The CDR3 spans 17 residues. Germline lookup yields CDR1 SGHDN and CDR2 FVKESK. The CDR3 region is CASSQGNSRIAGETQYF. CDR3 DNA: TGTGCCAGCAGCCAAGGGAATTCCCGCATAGCGGGAGAGACCCAGTACTTC.

This CDR3 is CASSDRPGTTIYGYTF. CDR3 DNA sequence: TGTGCCAGCAGTGATCGACCCGGGACGACTATCTATGGCTACACCTTC. V gene TRBV27 combines with J gene TRBJ1-2, with D perhaps matching TRBD1 (5 bases). The V end lost 5 bases, the J end lost 4 bases, and 20 bases lay between the germline ends. Germline CDR1 and CDR2: MNHEY and SMNVEV (reference sequence). This CDR3 has 16 residues.

The genes are TRBV7-9 and TRBJ2-2; D is uncertain. CDR3 size: 17 residues. Germline V lookup: CDR1 SEHNR, CDR2 FQNEAQ (reference sequence). V lost 8 bases and J lost 0, with 19 bases in between. CDR3 in DNA: TGTGCCAGCGGCCGAAGCTTGTCGCAGCCGAACACCGGGGAGCTGTTTTTT. Protein sequence: CASGRSLSQPNTGELFF.

V and J are TRBV4-1 and TRBJ1-4; D uncertain. V gave up 4 bases and J gave up 0 bases, with 12 bases separating them. The CDR3 extends over 16 amino acids. Germline V gene lookup returns CDR1 MGHRA and CDR2 YSYEKL. In DNA, the CDR3 is TGCGCCAGCAGCCGAGGCCGGGGTGCAACTAATGAAAAACTGTTTTTT. The encoded protein is CASSRGRGATNEKLFF.

In this sample, this clone turned up once. The CDR3 protein is CASSVRGSGARETQYF. CDR3 bases: TGTGCCAGCAGTGTGAGGGGGTCTGGTGCCAGAGAGACCCAGTACTTC. The chain employs TRBV6-1 and TRBJ2-5, with a possible D match to TRBD1 (6 bases). Germline CDR1 MNHNS, CDR2 SASEGT. The V and J ends lost 4 bases and 4 bases respectively, with 19 bases between them. This CDR3 has 16 residues.

This CDR3 is CASSDRGRGGYTF. In DNA form, the CDR3 reads TGTGCCAGCAGTGACAGGGGGCGTGGAGGCTACACCTTC. The chain links TRBV6-4 to TRBJ1-2; 7 bases align to TRBD1. The CDR3 is made up of 13 amino acids. The trim removed 2 bases at V and 8 bases at J, leaving 5 bases unmatched. CDR1 and CDR2 from the germline V gene are MRHNA and SNTAGT.

The rearrangement uses TRBV10-3 and TRBJ1-2; 8 nucleotides agree with TRBD1. The V gene end was trimmed by 2 bases and the J gene end by 8 bases; junction bases not matched to a gene: 7. This CDR3 region has 14 residues. Germline V CDR1 and CDR2: ENHRY, SYGVKD. In DNA form, the CDR3 reads TGTGCCATCAGTGAGCAGACAGGGGAAGGCGGCTACACCTTC. It specifies CAISEQTGEGGYTF.